A selection of T cell receptor beta chains follows, all from one sample in a study of blood T cell repertoires in COVID-19. Some clones are missing from TCRdb's copy, which holds only in-frame ones; the method was immunoSEQ multiplex PCR. There are 150,000 to 200,000 clones in the sample; more than 75% occur only once, and around 2.3% lies in the top ten. Sequenced input: peripheral blood. The receptors were gathered from a man in his forties or fifties with active or convalescent COVID-19. Each CDR3 is given with its conserved first and last residue. Each record gives: clone size, D gene, V gene, J gene, CDR3 protein, CDR3 DNA. A D gene is named only where the DNA matches it firmly. Clone size is not always given. Where it is, it says once, few, many or a class for expanded clones.

clone_size: -
d_call: TRBD1
v_call: TRBV9
j_call: TRBJ1-6
cdr3_aa: CASSVTGARGNSPLHF
cdr3_nt: TGTGCCAGCAGCGTCACAGGGGCTAGGGGGAATTCACCCCTCCACTTT

clone_size: -
d_call: TRBD1
v_call: TRBV6-5
j_call: TRBJ1-2
cdr3_aa: CASSRDRVNYGYTF
cdr3_nt: TGTGCCAGCAGTAGGGACAGGGTGAACTATGGCTACACCTTC

clone_size: -
d_call: TRBD1
v_call: TRBV27
j_call: TRBJ1-1
cdr3_aa: CASSLGQGISYEAFF
cdr3_nt: TGTGCCAGCAGTTTGGGACAGGGGATTTCGTATGAAGCTTTCTTT

clone_size: -
d_call: -
v_call: TRBV4-3
j_call: TRBJ1-5
cdr3_aa: CASSQDRGQPQHF
cdr3_nt: TGCGCCAGCAGCCAAGACAGGGGCCAGCCCCAGCATTTT

clone_size: -
d_call: TRBD1
v_call: TRBV6-5
j_call: TRBJ1-6
cdr3_aa: CASSRTGARSPLHF
cdr3_nt: TGTGCCAGCAGTCGGACAGGGGCGAGGTCACCCCTCCACTTT

clone_size: -
d_call: -
v_call: TRBV6-5
j_call: TRBJ2-7
cdr3_aa: CASSYGAVTYEQYF
cdr3_nt: TGTGCCAGCAGTTACGGGGCAGTCACCTACGAGCAGTACTTC

clone_size: -
d_call: -
v_call: TRBV28
j_call: TRBJ1-1
cdr3_aa: CASSPRGRTEAFF
cdr3_nt: TGTGCCAGCAGCCCCAGGGGAAGGACTGAAGCTTTCTTT

clone_size: once
d_call: TRBD1
v_call: TRBV19
j_call: TRBJ1-5
cdr3_aa: CASSTDRGRDNQPQHF
cdr3_nt: TGTGCCAGTAGTACTGACAGGGGGCGGGACAATCAGCCCCAGCATTTT

clone_size: once
d_call: TRBD1
v_call: TRBV29-1
j_call: TRBJ1-2
cdr3_aa: CSVEEWDRISYGYTF
cdr3_nt: TGCAGCGTTGAAGAATGGGACAGGATATCCTATGGCTACACCTTC

clone_size: -
d_call: -
v_call: TRBV29-1
j_call: TRBJ1-2
cdr3_aa: CSGGVSYNYGYTF
cdr3_nt: TGCAGCGGGGGGGTCTCCTATAACTATGGCTACACCTTC

clone_size: -
d_call: -
v_call: TRBV27
j_call: TRBJ1-4
cdr3_aa: CATARSGRNNEKLFF
cdr3_nt: TGTGCCACCGCCCGCAGCGGCAGGAACAATGAAAAACTGTTTTTT

clone_size: few
d_call: -
v_call: TRBV4-3
j_call: TRBJ2-5
cdr3_aa: CASSQHRGETQYF
cdr3_nt: TGCGCCAGCAGCCAACATCGAGGGGAGACCCAGTACTTC

clone_size: -
d_call: TRBD1
v_call: TRBV25-1
j_call: TRBJ1-4
cdr3_aa: CASATPGTGNEKLFF
cdr3_nt: TGTGCCAGTGCCACACCCGGGACAGGGAATGAAAAACTGTTTTTT

clone_size: -
d_call: TRBD2
v_call: TRBV20-1
j_call: TRBJ2-1
cdr3_aa: CSASPSGYNEQFF
cdr3_nt: TGCAGTGCTAGTCCTAGCGGTTACAATGAGCAGTTCTTC

clone_size: -
d_call: TRBD1
v_call: TRBV7-2
j_call: TRBJ1-2
cdr3_aa: CASSLKQGQVLDGYTF
cdr3_nt: TGTGCCAGCAGCCTCAAGCAGGGACAGGTCTTAGATGGCTACACCTTC

clone_size: -
d_call: -
v_call: TRBV6-5
j_call: TRBJ1-6
cdr3_aa: CASRQPGYDNSPLHF
cdr3_nt: TGTGCCAGCAGACAACCGGGATACGATAATTCACCCCTCCACTTT

clone_size: once
d_call: -
v_call: TRBV28
j_call: TRBJ1-6
cdr3_aa: CASRPTEDGSPLHF
cdr3_nt: TGTGCCAGCAGACCGACAGAGGACGGTTCACCCCTCCACTTT

clone_size: -
d_call: -
v_call: TRBV7-3
j_call: TRBJ1-5
cdr3_aa: CASSLTSRGAREPQHF
cdr3_nt: TGTGCCAGCAGCTTAACGAGCAGGGGAGCAAGGGAGCCCCAGCATTTT

clone_size: -
d_call: TRBD1
v_call: TRBV19
j_call: TRBJ1-2
cdr3_aa: CASSIFGRGRDGYTF
cdr3_nt: TGTGCCAGTAGTATATTTGGCAGGGGGCGGGATGGCTACACCTTC

clone_size: once
d_call: -
v_call: TRBV29-1
j_call: TRBJ1-1
cdr3_aa: CSALPRGGRRDTEAFF
cdr3_nt: TGCAGCGCCCTCCCGCGGGGCGGGCGTAGGGACACTGAAGCTTTCTTT

clone_size: -
d_call: TRBD1
v_call: TRBV2
j_call: TRBJ1-2
cdr3_aa: CASRDRTGRGYTF
cdr3_nt: TGTGCCAGCAGGGACAGGACAGGGCGAGGCTACACCTTC

clone_size: -
d_call: TRBD1
v_call: TRBV7-9
j_call: TRBJ1-2
cdr3_aa: CASSLGQGQGLYGYTF
cdr3_nt: TGTGCCAGCAGCTTAGGCCAGGGACAGGGTCTCTATGGCTACACCTTC